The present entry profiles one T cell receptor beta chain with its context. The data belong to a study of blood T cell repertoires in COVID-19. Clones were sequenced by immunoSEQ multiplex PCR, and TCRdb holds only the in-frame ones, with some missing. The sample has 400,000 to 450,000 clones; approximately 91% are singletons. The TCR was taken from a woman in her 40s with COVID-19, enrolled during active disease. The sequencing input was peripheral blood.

The DNA of the CDR3 is TGCGCCAGCAGTGAGCTGACTAGCGGGAGACGCGGGGAGCTGTTTTTT. Translating it yields CASSELTSGRRGELFF. The J gene is TRBJ2-2, the V gene TRBV10-2; 12 bases agree with TRBD2. Germline V lookup: CDR1 WSHSY, CDR2 SAAADI. The V gene end was trimmed by 2 bases and the J gene end by 7 bases; junction bases not matched to a gene: 5. CDR3 size: 16 residues.